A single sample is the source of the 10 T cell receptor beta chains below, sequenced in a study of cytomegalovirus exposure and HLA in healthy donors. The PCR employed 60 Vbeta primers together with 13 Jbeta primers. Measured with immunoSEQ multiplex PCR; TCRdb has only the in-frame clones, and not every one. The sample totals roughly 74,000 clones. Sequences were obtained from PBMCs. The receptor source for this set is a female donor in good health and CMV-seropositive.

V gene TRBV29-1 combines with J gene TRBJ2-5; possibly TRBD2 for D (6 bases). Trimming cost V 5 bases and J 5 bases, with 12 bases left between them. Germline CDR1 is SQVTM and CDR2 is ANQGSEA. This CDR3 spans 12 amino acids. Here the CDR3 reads CSVQGREETQYF. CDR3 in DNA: TGCAGCGTTCAAGGACGGGAGGAGACCCAGTACTTC.

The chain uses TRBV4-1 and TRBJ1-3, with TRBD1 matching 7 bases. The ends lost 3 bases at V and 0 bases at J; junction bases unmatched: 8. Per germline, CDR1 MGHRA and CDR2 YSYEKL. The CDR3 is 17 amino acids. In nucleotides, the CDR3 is TGCGCCAGCAGCCAGGGTCAGACAGGGATCTCTGGAAACACCATATATTTT. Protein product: CASSQGQTGISGNTIYF.

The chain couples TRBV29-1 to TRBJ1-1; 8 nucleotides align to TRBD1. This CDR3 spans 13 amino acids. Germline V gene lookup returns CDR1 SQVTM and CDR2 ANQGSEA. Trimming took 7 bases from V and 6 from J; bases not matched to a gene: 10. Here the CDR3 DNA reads TGCAGCGCGGTACAGGGGGAGGTCGCTGAAGCTTTCTTT. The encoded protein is CSAVQGEVAEAFF.

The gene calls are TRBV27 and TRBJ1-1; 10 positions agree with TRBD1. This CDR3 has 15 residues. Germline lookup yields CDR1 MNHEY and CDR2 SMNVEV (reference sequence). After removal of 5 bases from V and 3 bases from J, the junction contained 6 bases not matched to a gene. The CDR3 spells CASSPQDRGYTEAFF. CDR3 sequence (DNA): TGTGCCAGCAGTCCCCAGGACAGGGGGTACACTGAAGCTTTCTTT.

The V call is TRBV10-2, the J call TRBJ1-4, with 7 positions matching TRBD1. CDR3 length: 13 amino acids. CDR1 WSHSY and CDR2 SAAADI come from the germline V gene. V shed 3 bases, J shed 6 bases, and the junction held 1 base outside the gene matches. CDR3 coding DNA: TGCGCCAGCAGTGAACAGGGGCATGAAAAACTGTTTTTT. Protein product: CASSEQGHEKLFF.

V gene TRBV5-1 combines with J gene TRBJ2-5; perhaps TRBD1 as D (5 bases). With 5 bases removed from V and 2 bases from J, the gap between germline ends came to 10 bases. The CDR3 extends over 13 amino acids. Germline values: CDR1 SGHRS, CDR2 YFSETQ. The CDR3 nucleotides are TGCGCCAGCAGGTTAAACAGGCAAGAGACCCAGTACTTC. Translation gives CASRLNRQETQYF.

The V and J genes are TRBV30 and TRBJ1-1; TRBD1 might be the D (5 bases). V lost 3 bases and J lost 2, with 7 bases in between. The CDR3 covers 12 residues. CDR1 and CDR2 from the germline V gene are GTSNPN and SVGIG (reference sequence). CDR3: CAWRQGNTEAFF. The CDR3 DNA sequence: TGTGCCTGGAGGCAGGGAAACACTGAAGCTTTCTTT.

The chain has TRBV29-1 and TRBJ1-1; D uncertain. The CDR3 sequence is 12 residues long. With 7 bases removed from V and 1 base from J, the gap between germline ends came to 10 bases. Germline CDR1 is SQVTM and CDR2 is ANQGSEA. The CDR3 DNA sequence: TGCAGCGCCCTCGACAAGAACACTGAAGCTTTCTTT. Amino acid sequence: CSALDKNTEAFF.

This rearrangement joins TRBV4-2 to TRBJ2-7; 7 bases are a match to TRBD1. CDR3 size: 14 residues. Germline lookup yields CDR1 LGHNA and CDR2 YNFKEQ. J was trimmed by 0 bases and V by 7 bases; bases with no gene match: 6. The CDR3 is CASKLTGTSYEQYF. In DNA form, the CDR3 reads TGTGCCAGCAAACTGACAGGGACCTCCTACGAGCAGTACTTC.

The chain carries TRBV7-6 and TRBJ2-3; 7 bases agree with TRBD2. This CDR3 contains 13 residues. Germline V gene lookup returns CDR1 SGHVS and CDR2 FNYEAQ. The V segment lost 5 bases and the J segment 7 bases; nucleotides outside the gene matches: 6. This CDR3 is CASSPGRGNTQYF. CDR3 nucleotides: TGTGCCAGCAGCCCGGGGAGGGGAAATACGCAGTATTTT.